The 20 T cell receptor beta chains reported below all come from one sample, sequenced in a study of blood T cell repertoires in COVID-19. Measured with immunoSEQ multiplex PCR; TCRdb has only the in-frame clones, and not every one. The table includes under 300,000 clones, around four fifths detected once. Sequenced sample: peripheral blood. These receptors were obtained from a man older than 75 with acute or convalescent COVID-19.

In its sample, this clone was seen once. The chain employs TRBV2 and TRBJ1-1; D possibly corresponds to TRBD1 (6 bases). The CDR3 has 18 residues. V dropped 7 bases and J dropped 1 base, with 25 bases sitting between them. Germline CDR1 and CDR2: SNHLY and FYNNEI. This CDR3 reads CASKKDRRVTVRNTEAFF. DNA for the CDR3: TGTGCCAGCAAAAAAGACAGGCGGGTGACCGTGAGGAACACTGAAGCTTTCTTT.

The J gene is TRBJ2-2, the V gene TRBV6-5; 16 nucleotides match TRBD2. The CDR3 is 15 residues long. Germline trimming cut 8 bases from V and 6 bases from J; bases unmatched to any gene: 3. Germline V gene sequence: CDR1 MNHEY, CDR2 SVGAGI. CDR3 DNA sequence: TGTGCCAGCCCGGGACTAGCGGGGGGGCCCGGGGAGCTGTTTTTT. This gives the protein CASPGLAGGPGELFF.

The V call is TRBV27, the J call TRBJ2-6, with 11 bases aligning to TRBD1. From germline, CDR1 is MNHEY and CDR2 SMNVEV (reference sequence). Trimming took 6 bases from V and 1 from J; bases not matched to a gene: 8. The CDR3 has 18 amino acids. The CDR3 reads CASRQDRGLTSGANVLTF. DNA of the CDR3: TGTGCCAGCAGACAGGACAGGGGGCTAACGTCTGGGGCCAACGTCCTGACTTTC.

The V gene is TRBV2, the J gene TRBJ2-7; 9 bases agree with TRBD1. The germline gives CDR1 SNHLY, CDR2 FYNNEI. The CDR3 has 15 residues. The V gene end was trimmed by 5 bases and the J gene end by 4 bases; junction bases not matched to a gene: 9. The CDR3 protein is CASSPPGTGKYEQYF. The CDR3 DNA reads TGTGCCAGCAGTCCCCCCGGGACAGGGAAGTACGAGCAGTACTTC.

As DNA, the CDR3 is TGCGCCAGCAGCACCTCTTCTCGGGATACGCAGTATTTT. Its protein is CASSTSSRDTQYF. The chain joins TRBV5-1 to TRBJ2-3; D gene uncertain. This CDR3 contains 13 residues. CDR1 is SGHRS and CDR2 is YFSETQ in the germline V gene. V lost 4 bases, J lost 6 bases, and 12 bases lay in between.

As to this clone: One end of the junction varies from germline; a read error may be responsible. This chain joins TRBV6-5 and TRBJ2-7; 8 bases line up with TRBD1. Germline V gene sequence: CDR1 MNHEY, CDR2 SVGAGI. The CDR3 covers 13 residues. As DNA, the CDR3 is TGTGCCAGCAGTCGCAATTCAGGGGGCCTCGCAAACTTC. It is translated as CASSRNSGGLANF.

The count of this clone is one. The chain joins TRBV7-9 to TRBJ2-1; 8 nucleotides line up with TRBD2. CDR1 SEHNR and CDR2 FQNEAQ come from the germline V gene (reference sequence). This CDR3 is built from 16 residues. The V and J ends lost 1 base and 6 bases, in that order; junction bases with no gene match: 8. DNA of the CDR3: TGTGCCAGCAGCTTAGGTGCGGGAGGAAGGGGCAATGAGCAGTTCTTC. Translated, it gives CASSLGAGGRGNEQFF.

The chain couples TRBV25-1 to TRBJ2-5, with a tentative D call TRBD1 (6 bases). The CDR3 consists of 13 residues. Germline assignment: CDR1 MGHDK and CDR2 SYGVNS. The germline V and J ends were trimmed by 7 bases and 5 bases, with 14 bases remaining between them. CDR3 DNA sequence: TGTGCCAGCATCGGCTGGCAGGGGGAGACCCAGTACTTC. Encoded protein: CASIGWQGETQYF.

This chain connects TRBV27 to TRBJ1-3; the D gene is possibly TRBD1 (5 bases). The V end lost 6 bases, the J end lost 4 bases, and 13 bases lay between the germline ends. CDR3 length equals 14 residues. In germline, CDR1 is MNHEY, CDR2 SMNVEV (reference sequence). The CDR3: CASRRNGGGNTIYF. The CDR3 nucleotides read TGTGCCAGCAGGCGGAACGGGGGAGGAAACACCATATATTTT.

This CDR3 is CASSPQTGPANTGELFF. The CDR3 DNA sequence: TGCGCCAGCAGCCCTCAGACAGGCCCCGCGAACACCGGGGAGCTGTTTTTT. This chain joins TRBV4-1 and TRBJ2-2; D is possibly TRBD1 (6 bases). The V end lost 4 bases, the J end lost 0 bases, and 15 bases lay between the germline ends. Per germline, CDR1 MGHRA and CDR2 YSYEKL. The CDR3 totals 17 residues.

The chain recombines TRBV30 with TRBJ2-5, with TRBD2 matching 7 bases. The junction had 6 bases not matched to a gene; V was cut back by 3 bases and J by 2 bases. The CDR3 is made up of 14 amino acids. The germline gives CDR1 GTSNPN, CDR2 SVGIG (reference sequence). The CDR3 loop is CAWSLWGGQETQYF. In nucleotides, the CDR3 is TGTGCCTGGAGCTTGTGGGGGGGGCAAGAGACCCAGTACTTC.

V usage is TRBV15 and J usage is TRBJ2-5; a possible D gene is TRBD2 (6 bases). Trimming left V 5 bases short and J 4 bases short, with 14 bases between. The CDR3 is 14 residues long. Germline loops: CDR1 LNHNV, CDR2 YYDKDF (reference sequence). The CDR3 here is CATSAGPSGETQYF. CDR3 nucleotide sequence: TGTGCCACCAGCGCGGGACCGTCAGGAGAGACCCAGTACTTC.

This rearrangement joins TRBV5-1 to TRBJ1-1; 8 bases agree with TRBD1. Losses at the gene ends were 4 bases for V and 4 bases for J; bases not matched to a gene: 3. The CDR3 is 13 residues long. Germline lookup yields CDR1 SGHRS and CDR2 YFSETQ. CDR3 residues: CASSNGQGTEAFF. The CDR3 region has the DNA TGCGCCAGCAGCAATGGACAGGGCACTGAAGCTTTCTTT.

The genes are TRBV2 and TRBJ2-4; 7 nucleotides agree with TRBD2. CDR3 length: 12 amino acids. Trimming at V came to 6 bases and at J to 13 bases, leaving 9 bases not matched to a gene. The V gene's germline CDR1 is SNHLY and CDR2 FYNNEI. CDR3 in DNA: TGTGCCAGCAGGGCCGGACTAGTAAGGCAGTACTTC. Its protein product is CASRAGLVRQYF.

The chain employs TRBV7-2 and TRBJ2-7, with 9 nucleotides matching TRBD2. The V segment lost 1 base and the J segment 5 bases; nucleotides outside the gene matches: 3. Per the germline V gene, CDR1 is SGHTA and CDR2 is FQGNSA. The CDR3 is made up of 14 amino acids. CDR3 residues: CASSLVAGDNEQYF. Here the CDR3 DNA reads TGTGCCAGCAGCTTAGTAGCGGGAGATAACGAGCAGTACTTC.

The genes are TRBV5-4 and TRBJ2-7, with D maybe TRBD2 (5 bases). Germline CDR1 and CDR2: SGHNT and YYREEE (reference sequence). CDR3 length: 15 amino acids. Deletions cut 0 bases from V and 2 bases from J, with 12 bases between. CDR3 residues: CASSLGGALTYEQYF. The CDR3 DNA reads as TGTGCCAGCAGCTTGGGGGGAGCCTTGACCTACGAGCAGTACTTC.

This rearrangement joins TRBV29-1 to TRBJ2-7; no firm D call. The germline CDR1 and CDR2 sequences are SQVTM and ANQGSEA. CDR3 size: 13 residues. The ends were cut back, 7 bases at V and 0 bases at J, with 13 bases in the middle. CDR3 in DNA: TGCAGCGCCCGGTTACAGCACTCCTACGAGCAGTACTTC. Translating it yields CSARLQHSYEQYF.

The chain is built from TRBV5-1 and TRBJ2-5; possibly TRBD1 for D (5 bases). CDR1 SGHRS and CDR2 YFSETQ come from the germline V gene. The V and J ends lost 2 bases and 3 bases respectively, with 8 bases between them. The CDR3 runs to 13 residues. The CDR3 DNA reads TGCGCCAGCAGCTTTGGCAGGGAAGAGACCCAGTACTTC. Translated: CASSFGREETQYF.

The CDR3: CASSPNFGLQETQYF. Written as DNA, the CDR3 is TGTGCCAGCTCACCTAATTTTGGACTCCAAGAGACCCAGTACTTC. The chain links TRBV18 to TRBJ2-5; D may be TRBD2 (5 bases). This CDR3 is built from 15 residues. The germline V and J ends were trimmed by 3 bases and 1 base, with 12 bases remaining between them. The germline gives CDR1 KGHSH, CDR2 LQKENI.

The CDR3 DNA follows: TGTGCCAGCAGTGAAAGAAGGGGCCAGAGTGGCGCTGAAGCTTTCTTT. Residues: CASSERRGQSGAEAFF. The chain recombines TRBV6-1 with TRBJ1-1, with a possible D match to TRBD1 (5 bases). V dropped 2 bases and J dropped 6 bases, with 19 bases sitting between them. Germline loops: CDR1 MNHNS, CDR2 SASEGT. This CDR3 comprises 16 residues.